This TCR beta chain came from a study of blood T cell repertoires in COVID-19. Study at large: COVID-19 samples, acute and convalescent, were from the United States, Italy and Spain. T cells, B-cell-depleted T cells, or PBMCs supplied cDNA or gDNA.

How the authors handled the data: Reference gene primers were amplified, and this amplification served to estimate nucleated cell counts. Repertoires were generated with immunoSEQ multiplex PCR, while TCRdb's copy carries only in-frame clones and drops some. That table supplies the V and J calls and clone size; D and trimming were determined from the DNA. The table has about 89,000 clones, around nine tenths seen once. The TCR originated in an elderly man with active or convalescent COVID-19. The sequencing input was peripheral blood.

CDR3 bases: TGTGCCAGCAGCGAACGACAGTTCTCTAATGAAAAACTGTTTTTT. Protein: CASSERQFSNEKLFF. V usage is TRBV9 and J usage is TRBJ1-4, with a weak D call TRBD1 (5 bases). This CDR3 is built from 15 residues. The V gene's germline CDR1 is SGDLS and CDR2 YYNGEE. V dropped 3 bases and J dropped 3 bases, with 12 bases sitting between them.